Following are 28 T cell receptor beta chains from one sample sequenced in a study of cytomegalovirus exposure and HLA in healthy donors. With 60 Vbeta and 13 Jbeta primers, the PCR was carried out. Method: immunoSEQ multiplex PCR; TCRdb's copy keeps in-frame clones and lacks some. This table holds about 170,000 clones, more than 75% found once. Sequenced sample: PBMCs. The receptor source for this set is a man younger than 45 in good health and CMV-seropositive.

The V and J genes are TRBV4-3 and TRBJ1-2; D remains unclear. V shed 5 bases and J shed 0 bases, with 19 bases lying between them. Per germline, CDR1 LGHNA and CDR2 YSLEER. The CDR3 extends over 17 amino acids. The CDR3, as DNA: TGCGCCAGCAGCAGAACCCTCGGGGATAGGTCTAACTATGGCTACACCTTC. It codes for CASSRTLGDRSNYGYTF.

V usage is TRBV5-1 and J usage is TRBJ2-2; 12 bases are a match to TRBD2. The V gene end was trimmed by 2 bases and the J gene end by 6 bases; junction bases not matched to a gene: 14. CDR3 length: 19 amino acids. The V gene's germline CDR1 is SGHRS and CDR2 YFSETQ. The CDR3 DNA is TGCGCCAGCAGCTTCGGGCTAGCGGGAGGGCCATCTGGGGCCGGGGAGCTGTTTTTT. Its protein is CASSFGLAGGPSGAGELFF.

The chain uses TRBV7-2 and TRBJ1-2; TRBD1 is a possible D gene (6 bases). The germline V gene encodes CDR1 SGHTA and CDR2 FQGNSA. The CDR3 runs 14 residues. The ends were cut back, 3 bases at V and 4 bases at J, with 12 bases in the middle. The CDR3 loop is CASSFARGAYGYTF. The CDR3 nucleotides are TGTGCCAGCAGCTTTGCCAGGGGCGCCTATGGCTACACCTTC.

This chain connects TRBV15 to TRBJ2-1, with TRBD2 matching 9 bases. Trimming removed 0 bases from V and 4 bases from J; junction bases left unmatched: 7. Germline loops: CDR1 LNHNV, CDR2 YYDKDF (reference sequence). This CDR3 has 17 amino acids. CDR3 DNA sequence: TGTGCCACCAGCAGAGAATGGGGGACTAGCAGATACAATGAGCAGTTCTTC. Translating gives CATSREWGTSRYNEQFF.

The V gene is TRBV29-1, the J gene TRBJ1-3; D unresolved. The germline gives CDR1 SQVTM, CDR2 ANQGSEA. The CDR3 consists of 13 residues. V was clipped by 3 bases and J by 3 bases, with 9 bases between them. The CDR3 region has the DNA TGCAGCGTTGATTCCCGGGGTGGAAACACCATATATTTT. It yields the protein CSVDSRGGNTIYF.

The V call is TRBV11-3, the J call TRBJ1-2; D remains unclear. The germline V gene has CDR1 SGHNT and CDR2 YENEEA. This CDR3 is 13 amino acids long. The germline V and J ends were trimmed by 1 base and 4 bases, with 7 bases remaining between them. Here the CDR3 DNA reads TGTGCCAGCAGCTTAGGAGGGTCCTATGGCTACACCTTC. As protein: CASSLGGSYGYTF.

Concerning this clone itself: Its ends do not fully match the called genes, so a read error is possible. The CDR3 bases are TGTGCCAGCAAGAAAAGGGAGAACTCTGAAGCTTTCTTT. Residues: CASKKRENSEAFF. This chain uses TRBV19 with TRBJ1-1; no definite D call. The length of the CDR3 is 13 residues. Germline assignment: CDR1 LNHDA and CDR2 SQIVND (reference sequence).

This chain links TRBV6-5 with TRBJ2-7; TRBD2 agrees at 9 bases. The CDR3 consists of 14 residues. Germline CDR1 and CDR2: MNHEY and SVGAGI. After removal of 2 bases from V and 4 bases from J, the junction contained 3 bases not matched to a gene. The DNA of the CDR3 is TGTGCCAGCAGTTACGCGGGAGGGCCGTACGAGCAGTACTTC. Translated, it gives CASSYAGGPYEQYF.

The chain is built from TRBV11-3 and TRBJ2-3; 13 bases align to TRBD2. Germline values: CDR1 SGHNT, CDR2 YENEEA. This CDR3 is 16 amino acids long. Losses at the gene ends were 5 bases for V and 7 bases for J; bases not matched to a gene: 9. The CDR3 coding sequence is TGTGCCAGCAGCCCGTGGACTAGCGGGAGCACGAATACGCAGTATTTT. Amino acid sequence: CASSPWTSGSTNTQYF.

The chain links TRBV4-1 to TRBJ2-7, with 10 bases fitting TRBD2. Germline trimming cut 0 bases from V and 7 bases from J; bases unmatched to any gene: 9. CDR1 and CDR2 (germline): MGHRA, YSYEKL. The CDR3 runs 16 residues. CDR3 residues: CASSQDILAGEKEQYV. The CDR3 DNA is TGCGCCAGCAGCCAAGATATCCTAGCGGGAGAGAAAGAGCAGTACGTC.

The chain combines TRBV5-1 with TRBJ2-3; 10 bases match TRBD2. This CDR3 has 15 residues. The germline gives CDR1 SGHRS, CDR2 YFSETQ. Trimming removed 3 bases from V and 3 bases from J; junction bases left unmatched: 4. The CDR3: CASSSSGLATDTQYF. The CDR3 region has the DNA TGCGCCAGCAGCTCGTCGGGACTAGCGACAGATACGCAGTATTTT.

This chain's CDR3 is CASSLSTGQGSYTF. The DNA for the CDR3 is TGCGCCAGCAGCTTAAGTACGGGACAGGGGAGCTACACCTTC. The chain is built from TRBV5-1 and TRBJ1-2, with 10 bases that match TRBD1. Trimming removed 2 bases from V and 9 bases from J; junction bases left unmatched: 7. Germline loops: CDR1 SGHRS, CDR2 YFSETQ. The CDR3 runs to 14 residues.

This rearrangement joins TRBV11-3 to TRBJ2-5, with TRBD1 identical over 12 bases. Trimming took 4 bases from V and 5 from J; bases not matched to a gene: 8. Germline V gene lookup returns CDR1 SGHNT and CDR2 YENEEA. The CDR3 totals 16 residues. The CDR3, as DNA: TGTGCCAGCAGCTCAGGGACAGGGGGCGCCGGGGAGACCCAGTACTTC. This codes for CASSSGTGGAGETQYF.

The chain is built from TRBV7-2 and TRBJ2-5; 8 nucleotides line up with TRBD1. The germline V gene has CDR1 SGHTA and CDR2 FQGNSA. V gave up 2 bases and J gave up 2 bases; unmatched junction bases: 4. The CDR3 consists of 15 residues. Here the CDR3 reads CASSLTRDRQETQYF. The CDR3, as DNA: TGTGCCAGCAGCTTAACCCGGGACAGGCAAGAGACCCAGTACTTC.

The genes are TRBV4-3 and TRBJ1-2; 9 bases align to TRBD1. Germline CDR1 is LGHNA and CDR2 is YSLEER. The CDR3 spans 17 residues. The V gene end was trimmed by 0 bases and the J gene end by 4 bases; junction bases not matched to a gene: 9. CDR3 coding DNA: TGCGCCAGCAGCCAAGACTGGACAGGGGTAGAAGGCTATGGCTACACCTTC. Its protein is CASSQDWTGVEGYGYTF.

The chain links TRBV7-6 to TRBJ2-5, with 10 bases matching TRBD2. V lost 1 base and J lost 2; bases outside the gene matches: 4. CDR3 length equals 16 residues. Looked up from germline, CDR1 is SGHVS and CDR2 is FNYEAQ. CDR3: CASSLVGLAVQETQYF. In nucleotides, the CDR3 is TGTGCCAGCAGCTTAGTTGGACTAGCGGTTCAAGAGACCCAGTACTTC.

This clone was seen a single time. The genes are TRBV19 and TRBJ2-7, with 13 bases aligning to TRBD2. Germline V CDR1 and CDR2: LNHDA, SQIVND (reference sequence). The ends lost 6 bases at V and 2 bases at J; junction bases unmatched: 1. The CDR3 totals 14 residues. CDR3 sequence reads: CASRGLAGTYEQYF. CDR3 DNA sequence: TGTGCCAGTAGGGGACTAGCGGGGACCTACGAGCAGTACTTC.

The gene calls are TRBV28 and TRBJ1-2; 9 positions agree with TRBD1. V was pared by 6 bases and J by 8 bases, with 7 bases of the junction left unmatched. This CDR3 has 13 amino acids. Germline V CDR1 and CDR2: MDHEN, SYDVKM. The chain's CDR3 is CASRGTGGKGYTF. For the CDR3, the DNA is TGTGCCAGCAGGGGTACAGGGGGCAAAGGCTACACCTTC.

The chain carries TRBV19 and TRBJ2-5, with 8 bases fitting TRBD1. Per germline, CDR1 LNHDA and CDR2 SQIVND (reference sequence). The CDR3 covers 15 residues. Trimming removed 5 bases from V and 4 bases from J; junction bases left unmatched: 9. In nucleotides, the CDR3 is TGTGCCAGTAGTCGTCTCAAGACAGGGGTAGAGACCCAGTACTTC. This gives the protein CASSRLKTGVETQYF.

This clone appeared a single time. The V gene is TRBV19, the J gene TRBJ2-4; D is perhaps TRBD1 (5 bases). The V end lost 6 bases, the J end lost 0 bases, and 9 bases lay between the germline ends. Per the germline V gene, CDR1 is LNHDA and CDR2 is SQIVND (reference sequence). The CDR3 runs 14 residues. CDR3 in DNA: TGTGCCAGTAGGTTCCAGGGAGCCAAAAACATTCAGTACTTC. Translation: CASRFQGAKNIQYF.

This clone has just a few counts. This sequence joins TRBV6-5 and TRBJ1-2; D call uncertain. The CDR3 runs to 15 residues. Germline V gene lookup returns CDR1 MNHEY and CDR2 SVGAGI. The ends were cut back, 2 bases at V and 0 bases at J, with 10 bases in the middle. Written as DNA, the CDR3 is TGTGCCAGCAGTTACATCGGGAGAACTAACTATGGCTACACCTTC. It specifies CASSYIGRTNYGYTF.

Note on this clone: One end of the junction fails to match germline, which may point to a read error. The V gene is TRBV7-9, the J gene TRBJ2-5; 13 nucleotides agree with TRBD2. The CDR3 consists of 16 residues. From germline, CDR1 is SEHNR and CDR2 FQNEAQ (reference sequence). The CDR3 protein is CSSSSWTSGSGETQYF. The CDR3 nucleotides read TGTTCCAGCAGTAGTTGGACTAGCGGGAGCGGTGAGACCCAGTACTTC.

The count of this clone is one. The rearrangement links TRBV2 to TRBJ2-7; D may be TRBD2 (5 bases). From germline, CDR1 is SNHLY and CDR2 FYNNEI. The V end was cut by 5 bases, the J end by 5 bases, with 13 bases between. CDR3 length equals 13 residues. The CDR3: CASSLDVLDEQYF. The DNA for the CDR3 is TGTGCCAGCAGTTTAGACGTACTAGACGAGCAGTACTTC.

The V and J genes are TRBV10-3 and TRBJ2-7, with 9 bases fitting TRBD2. This CDR3 comprises 16 residues. Germline V CDR1 and CDR2: ENHRY, SYGVKD. Losses at the gene ends were 2 bases for V and 5 bases for J; bases not matched to a gene: 10. As DNA, the CDR3 is TGTGCCATCAGTGAGAAATTGACTAGCGGTCTCAACGAGCAGTACGTC. It specifies CAISEKLTSGLNEQYV.

This clone was counted only a few times. CDR3 sequence (DNA): TGTGCCAGCAGTTACGGGCAACTGAACACTGAAGCTTTCTTT. It is translated as CASSYGQLNTEAFF. The chain recombines TRBV6-5 with TRBJ1-1; no definite D call. From germline, CDR1 is MNHEY and CDR2 SVGAGI. V dropped 2 bases and J dropped 0 bases, with 7 bases sitting between them. This CDR3 has 14 residues.

V and J are TRBV13 and TRBJ2-7; 14 nucleotides line up with TRBD2. This CDR3 has 18 residues. CDR1 PRHDT and CDR2 FYEKMQ come from the germline V gene (reference sequence). Losses at the gene ends were 1 base for V and 0 bases for J; bases not matched to a gene: 5. CDR3 residues: CASSLVRTSGGPSYEQYF. CDR3 sequence (DNA): TGTGCCAGCAGCTTAGTACGGACTAGCGGGGGGCCCTCCTACGAGCAGTACTTC.

The chain employs TRBV10-3 and TRBJ1-1; D is perhaps TRBD1 (5 bases). V was shortened by 3 bases and J by 1 base, with 9 bases between the two germline ends. Per germline, CDR1 ENHRY and CDR2 SYGVKD. The CDR3 totals 14 residues. The CDR3 DNA follows: TGTGCCATCAGTGAAGGGGTGCGGAACACTGAAGCTTTCTTT. Protein: CAISEGVRNTEAFF.

The rearrangement uses TRBV10-3 and TRBJ2-3; 12 nucleotides line up with TRBD2. Germline V lookup: CDR1 ENHRY, CDR2 SYGVKD. This CDR3 has 14 amino acids. The V gene end was trimmed by 11 bases and the J gene end by 4 bases; junction bases not matched to a gene: 7. The CDR3 spells CASMASGRADTQYF. The CDR3 DNA reads TGTGCCTCAATGGCTAGCGGGAGGGCAGATACGCAGTATTTT.